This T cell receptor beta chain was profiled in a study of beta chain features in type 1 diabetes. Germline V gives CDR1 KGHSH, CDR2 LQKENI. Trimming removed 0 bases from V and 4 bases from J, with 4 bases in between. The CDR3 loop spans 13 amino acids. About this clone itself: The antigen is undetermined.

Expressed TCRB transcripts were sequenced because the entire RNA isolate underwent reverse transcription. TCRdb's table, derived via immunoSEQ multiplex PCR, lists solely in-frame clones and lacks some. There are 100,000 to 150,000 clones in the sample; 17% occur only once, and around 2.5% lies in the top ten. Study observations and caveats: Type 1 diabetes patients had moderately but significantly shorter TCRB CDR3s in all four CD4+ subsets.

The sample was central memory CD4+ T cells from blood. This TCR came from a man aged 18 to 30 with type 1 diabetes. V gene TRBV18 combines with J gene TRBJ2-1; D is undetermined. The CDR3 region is CASSPPGYNEQFF. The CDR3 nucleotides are TGTGCCAGCTCACCACCGGGTTACAATGAGCAGTTCTTC.